This T cell receptor (beta chain) is drawn from a study of T cells expressing NK-cell markers. The CDR3 sequence is 14 residues long. Germline CDR1 and CDR2: SEHNR and FQNEAQ (reference sequence). TCRdb reprocessed the 5' RACE reads and stores each CDR3 protein as one record, lacking DNA. This sample contains under 200,000 distinct CDR3 sequences. The TCR sequence derives from a woman aged 18 to 75 in good health. Sequencing was performed on blood T cells: a sorted CD56 or NKG2C T cell subset, CD4+ or CD8+ T cells, or bulk PBMC T cells (not recorded which). This chain connects TRBV7-9 to TRBJ2-3; the TRBD1 assignment by TCRdb is unverifiable without DNA. CDR3 amino acids: CASSSVRVTDTQYF.